The next 31 T cell receptor beta chains were all read from a single sample in a study of cytomegalovirus exposure and HLA in healthy donors. The study ran its PCR with 60 Vbeta and 13 Jbeta primers. Profiled with immunoSEQ multiplex PCR; TCRdb holds only in-frame clones, not every one. Here the sample spans 220,000 or so clones, roughly 80% being singletons. The specimen sequenced was PBMCs. The receptors were sampled from a male donor in good health and CMV-seronegative.

This chain connects TRBV27 to TRBJ2-5; TRBD2 aligns across 8 bases. The DNA end is more similar to TRBJ2-7, so the J call may be wrong. The CDR3 is 14 amino acids. CDR1 and CDR2 (germline): MNHEY, SMNVEV (reference sequence). The CDR3 DNA reads TGTGCCAGCAGTCTGACTAGCGCAGCCTACGAGCAGTACTTC. This gives the protein CASSLTSAAYEQYF.

CDR3 sequence reads: CASSRLLAGGPNEQFF. The CDR3 DNA reads as TGTGCCAGCAGTCGACTGTTAGCGGGAGGGCCGAATGAGCAGTTCTTC. The V and J genes are TRBV27 and TRBJ2-1; 11 bases align to TRBD2. Germline V lookup: CDR1 MNHEY, CDR2 SMNVEV (reference sequence). This CDR3 spans 16 amino acids. J lost 7 bases, V lost 5 bases, and 10 bases had no gene match.

This sequence joins TRBV6-5 and TRBJ1-1, with 7 bases lining up with TRBD1. The CDR3 extends over 15 amino acids. Germline assignment: CDR1 MNHEY and CDR2 SVGAGI. The ends lost 6 bases at V and 1 base at J; junction bases unmatched: 8. In nucleotides, the CDR3 is TGTGCCAGCAGCATCGGACAGGCGGGGAACACTGAAGCTTTCTTT. Its protein is CASSIGQAGNTEAFF.

The chain has TRBV6-4 and TRBJ2-2, with TRBD1 matching 7 bases. V lost 7 bases, J lost 3 bases, and 8 bases stayed unmatched. The CDR3 has 15 amino acids. Germline V lookup: CDR1 MRHNA, CDR2 SNTAGT. The CDR3 DNA is TGTGCCAGCATTTCCGAGCAGGGGGACACCGGGGAGCTGTTTTTT. Translating it yields CASISEQGDTGELFF.

This chain links TRBV15 with TRBJ2-1; D possibly corresponds to TRBD1 (5 bases). Germline V gene sequence: CDR1 LNHNV, CDR2 YYDKDF (reference sequence). CDR3 size: 15 residues. Trimming took 6 bases from V and 8 from J, leaving 20 bases between them. The CDR3 loop is CATSQRGPIPYEQFF. CDR3 nucleotides: TGTGCCACCAGTCAAAGGGGTCCCATCCCCTATGAGCAGTTCTTC.

This clone came up once. The V call is TRBV11-2, the J call TRBJ2-7; 9 positions match TRBD1. The CDR3 totals 16 residues. Germline lookup yields CDR1 SGHAT and CDR2 FQNNGV. J was trimmed by 4 bases and V by 5 bases; bases with no gene match: 12. CDR3 in DNA: TGTGCCAGCAGCAAACAACCCGGGACAGGGACTTACGAGCAGTACTTC. This codes for CASSKQPGTGTYEQYF.

V usage is TRBV19 and J usage is TRBJ2-3; no firm D call. Trimming left V 3 bases short and J 2 bases short, with 18 bases between. Germline V gene lookup returns CDR1 LNHDA and CDR2 SQIVND (reference sequence). The CDR3 sequence is 17 residues long. The CDR3 DNA is TGTGCCAGTAGTATCGCACGCACGGAGATAGTCACAGATACGCAGTATTTT. It specifies CASSIARTEIVTDTQYF.

V and J are TRBV9 and TRBJ2-1; 8 nucleotides line up with TRBD2. V trimming: 4 bases; J trimming: 7 bases; junction bases outside the gene matches: 16. The CDR3 runs to 17 residues. Germline V lookup: CDR1 SGDLS, CDR2 YYNGEE. The CDR3 loop is CASSTRNTGTRENEQFF. The CDR3, as DNA: TGTGCCAGCAGCACCCGGAACACCGGGACTAGGGAGAATGAGCAGTTCTTC. The variable domain in full, with the rest retrieved from reference TRBV9 and TRBJ2-1, is DSGVTQTPKHLITATGQRVTLRCSPRSGDLSVYWYQQSLDQGLQFLIQYYNGEERAKGNILERFSAQQFPDLHSELNLSSLELGDSALYFCASSTRNTGTRENEQFFGPGTRLTVL.

The chain recombines TRBV5-4 with TRBJ2-1; the D gene is possibly TRBD2 (6 bases). Germline lookup yields CDR1 SGHNT and CDR2 YYREEE (reference sequence). There are 14 residues in the CDR3. V lost 0 bases and J 7 bases, leaving 11 bases between the germline ends. The CDR3 region is CASSLERALNEQFF. CDR3 in DNA: TGTGCCAGCAGCTTGGAGCGGGCGTTGAATGAGCAGTTCTTC.

This clone turned up a few times. V is TRBV10-2 and J is TRBJ1-1; 10 nucleotides line up with TRBD1. This CDR3 is built from 15 residues. V was clipped by 6 bases and J by 0 bases; unmatched bases: 4. Germline loops: CDR1 WSHSY, CDR2 SAAADI. The CDR3 sequence: CASSVGQGLNTEAFF. In DNA form, the CDR3 reads TGCGCCAGCAGCGTGGGACAGGGGCTGAACACTGAAGCTTTCTTT.

This rearrangement joins TRBV27 to TRBJ1-5; 7 nucleotides agree with TRBD1. The germline CDR1 and CDR2 sequences are MNHEY and SMNVEV (reference sequence). The CDR3 contains 15 residues. Unmatched junction bases numbered 6, after V lost 6 bases and J lost 1 base. CDR3 protein: CASRKTGLSNQPQHF. The CDR3 coding sequence is TGTGCCAGCAGGAAGACAGGGTTAAGCAATCAGCCCCAGCATTTT.

This sequence joins TRBV5-1 and TRBJ2-7, with D perhaps TRBD1 (6 bases). The length of the CDR3 is 15 residues. The V and J ends lost 4 bases and 0 bases respectively, with 14 bases between them. In germline, CDR1 is SGHRS, CDR2 YFSETQ. The CDR3 reads CASSDRDKGSYEQYF. The CDR3 bases are TGCGCCAGCAGCGACCGGGACAAAGGCTCCTACGAGCAGTACTTC.

The V call is TRBV28, the J call TRBJ2-5; D might be TRBD1 (6 bases). The V and J ends lost 7 bases and 4 bases respectively, with 10 bases between them. The germline gives CDR1 MDHEN, CDR2 SYDVKM. This CDR3 contains 12 residues. CDR3 sequence (DNA): TGTGCCAGCACCCTAGGGGGAGAGACCCAGTACTTC. Translating gives CASTLGGETQYF.

This clone was seen a single time. The chain carries TRBV25-1 and TRBJ2-1, with 8 bases matching TRBD1. V lost 3 bases, J lost 3 bases, and 4 bases stayed unmatched. Germline values: CDR1 MGHDK, CDR2 SYGVNS. The CDR3 contains 15 residues. CDR3 in amino acids: CASSDRGPIYNEQFF. CDR3 bases: TGTGCCAGCAGTGACAGGGGGCCCATCTACAATGAGCAGTTCTTC.

This sequence joins TRBV7-2 and TRBJ2-7; 12 nucleotides match TRBD2. The V gene end was trimmed by 2 bases and the J gene end by 4 bases; junction bases not matched to a gene: 3. This CDR3 spans 15 amino acids. CDR1 is SGHTA, CDR2 FQGNSA, per germline. The CDR3 loop reads CASSLSLAGGYEQYF. The CDR3 nucleotides read TGTGCCAGCAGCTTATCCCTAGCGGGAGGGTACGAGCAGTACTTC.

This chain connects TRBV5-1 to TRBJ2-2; the D gene is possibly TRBD2 (5 bases). Trimming stripped 2 bases from V and 4 bases from J, with 12 bases between. CDR1 SGHRS and CDR2 YFSETQ come from the germline V gene. The CDR3 spans 15 residues. As DNA, the CDR3 is TGCGCCAGCAGCTTCATTTTAGGACTCACCGGGGAGCTGTTTTTT. It is translated as CASSFILGLTGELFF. Using reference TRBV5-1 and TRBJ2-2 for the parts outside the CDR3, the full variable domain is KAGVTQTPRYLIKTRGQQVTLSCSPISGHRSVSWYQQTPGQGLQFLFEYFSETQRNKGNFPGRFSGRQFSNSRSEMNVSTLELGDSALYLCASSFILGLTGELFFGEGSRLTVL.

This chain connects TRBV6-1 to TRBJ2-7, with 8 bases fitting TRBD1. This CDR3 has 16 residues. Germline CDR1 MNHNS, CDR2 SASEGT. With V trimmed by 3 bases and J by 2 bases, 9 bases remained unmatched. CDR3 loop: CASSDPARTGTYEQYF. Here the CDR3 DNA reads TGTGCCAGCAGTGACCCAGCCCGGACAGGGACCTACGAGCAGTACTTC.

This clone was seen a single time. V gene TRBV5-1 combines with J gene TRBJ1-2, with TRBD1 as a possible D gene (6 bases). CDR1 SGHRS and CDR2 YFSETQ come from the germline V gene. The V and J ends lost 0 bases and 8 bases respectively, with 14 bases between them. The CDR3 contains 14 residues. The CDR3 sequence: CASSLAVTGSGYTF. The CDR3 nucleotides read TGCGCCAGCAGCTTGGCCGTGACAGGTAGCGGCTACACCTTC.

V and J are TRBV9 and TRBJ2-3; 7 positions agree with TRBD2. From germline, CDR1 is SGDLS and CDR2 YYNGEE. V shed 1 base, J shed 1 base, and the junction held 6 bases outside the gene matches. The CDR3 is made up of 16 amino acids. CDR3 in DNA: TGTGCCAGCAGCGTAACGGGCGGGGGTCGCACAGATACGCAGTATTTT. It yields the protein CASSVTGGGRTDTQYF.

CDR3: CASSLNGGTHNEQFF. The DNA for the CDR3 is TGTGCCAGCAGCCTTAACGGGGGAACACACAATGAGCAGTTCTTC. The chain uses TRBV6-5 and TRBJ2-1; perhaps TRBD2 as D (6 bases). This CDR3 is 15 amino acids long. Trimming removed 6 bases from V and 5 bases from J, with 17 bases in between. CDR1 MNHEY and CDR2 SVGAGI come from the germline V gene.

The genes are TRBV30 and TRBJ2-7; 8 bases are a match to TRBD2. CDR3 size: 18 residues. Germline assignment: CDR1 GTSNPN and CDR2 SVGIG (reference sequence). Trimming removed 0 bases from V and 2 bases from J; junction bases left unmatched: 15. The CDR3 sequence is CAWSVPCDGRAPTYEQYF. The CDR3, as DNA: TGTGCCTGGAGTGTACCGTGTGACGGGAGGGCCCCAACCTACGAGCAGTACTTC.

The chain links TRBV2 to TRBJ2-7, with 9 bases matching TRBD1. V was pared by 2 bases and J by 7 bases, with 6 bases of the junction left unmatched. CDR1 and CDR2 (germline): SNHLY, FYNNEI. The CDR3 contains 14 residues. The CDR3 reads CASSERDRVGEQYF. The CDR3 DNA follows: TGTGCCAGCAGTGAAAGGGACAGGGTTGGAGAGCAGTACTTC. Looking up the rest from reference TRBV2 and TRBJ2-7 gives the full variable domain: EPEVTQTPSHQVTQMGQEVILRCVPISNHLYFYWYRQILGQKVEFLVSFYNNEISEKSEIFDDQFSVERPDGSNFTLKIRSTKLEDSAMYFCASSERDRVGEQYFGPGTRLTVT.

This clone was seen only a few times. This chain joins TRBV19 and TRBJ2-2, with a tentative D call TRBD1 (6 bases). Germline CDR1 and CDR2: LNHDA and SQIVND (reference sequence). Trimming shortened V by 7 bases and J by 1 base, and 13 bases separated the two germline ends. The CDR3 extends over 15 amino acids. CDR3 protein: CASTLGQLNTGELFF. The DNA of the CDR3 is TGTGCCAGTACCTTGGGACAACTGAACACCGGGGAGCTGTTTTTT. Based on the CDR3 plus reference TRBV19 and TRBJ2-2, the full variable domain is DGGITQSPKYLFRKEGQNVTLSCEQNLNHDAMYWYRQDPGQGLRLIYYSQIVNDFQKGDIAEGYSVSREKKESFPLTVTSAQKNPTAFYLCASTLGQLNTGELFFGEGSRLTVL.

The chain is built from TRBV28 and TRBJ2-7; D is ambiguous. There are 12 residues in the CDR3. V was trimmed by 5 bases and J by 4 bases, leaving 9 bases between them. The germline V gene has CDR1 MDHEN and CDR2 SYDVKM. CDR3 region: CASSRSAYEQYF. The CDR3 nucleotides are TGTGCCAGCAGTCGGTCAGCGTACGAGCAGTACTTC.

The chain combines TRBV27 with TRBJ2-3; 7 bases agree with TRBD2. The germline V gene has CDR1 MNHEY and CDR2 SMNVEV (reference sequence). V shed 5 bases, J shed 5 bases, and the junction held 13 bases outside the gene matches. The CDR3 sequence is 16 residues long. This CDR3 reads CASSQLVGGPGDTQYF. DNA for the CDR3: TGTGCCAGCAGTCAACTGGTGGGAGGGCCAGGAGATACGCAGTATTTT.

In this sample, this clone turned up a few times. This chain uses TRBV6-5 with TRBJ1-4; no definite D call. Looked up from germline, CDR1 is MNHEY and CDR2 is SVGAGI. This CDR3 is built from 14 residues. Trimming pared 4 bases from V and 5 bases from J, leaving 11 bases between. The CDR3 DNA is TGTGCCAGCAGTTTATACGACAAAAATGAAAAACTGTTTTTT. Amino acid sequence: CASSLYDKNEKLFF.

This rearrangement joins TRBV5-6 to TRBJ2-6; TRBD1 agrees at 8 bases. The CDR3 spans 17 residues. V was pared by 0 bases and J by 1 base, with 3 bases of the junction left unmatched. Germline V gene sequence: CDR1 SGHDT, CDR2 YYEEEE. The CDR3 sequence is CASSLDRGFSGANVLTF. In nucleotides, the CDR3 is TGTGCCAGCAGCTTGGACAGGGGGTTTTCTGGGGCCAACGTCCTGACTTTC.

The chain is built from TRBV6-5 and TRBJ1-5; TRBD1 matches at 10 bases. Germline V gives CDR1 MNHEY, CDR2 SVGAGI. This CDR3 comprises 13 residues. Losses at the gene ends were 6 bases for V and 7 bases for J; bases not matched to a gene: 3. CDR3 in DNA: TGTGCCAGCAGGGGACAGGGGATGCAGCCCCAGCATTTT. Translation: CASRGQGMQPQHF.

The rearrangement joins TRBV7-2 to TRBJ2-7; 8 bases map to TRBD2. Germline V gene data show CDR1 as SGHTA and CDR2 as FQGNSA. Germline trimming cut 8 bases from V and 5 bases from J; bases unmatched to any gene: 14. The CDR3 length is 15 residues. CDR3: CASPIIGREVDEQYF. CDR3 in DNA: TGTGCCAGCCCCATCATCGGGCGGGAGGTGGACGAGCAGTACTTC.

This clone was picked up many times. The J gene is TRBJ2-2, the V gene TRBV25-1; 7 bases agree with TRBD1. Trimming removed 4 bases from V and 6 bases from J; junction bases left unmatched: 5. CDR1 MGHDK and CDR2 SYGVNS come from the germline V gene. This CDR3 is built from 14 residues. The CDR3 protein is CASSAGQSAGELFF. In DNA form, the CDR3 reads TGTGCCAGCAGTGCGGGACAGTCGGCCGGGGAGCTGTTTTTT. The full variable domain, with the rest looked up from reference TRBV25-1 and TRBJ2-2, is EADIYQTPRYLVIGTGKKITLECSQTMGHDKMYWYQQDPGMELHLIHYSYGVNSTEKGDLSSESTVSRIRTEHFPLTLESARPSHTSQYLCASSAGQSAGELFFGEGSRLTVL.

The rearrangement uses TRBV27 and TRBJ2-7; 9 bases agree with TRBD2. Germline-derived CDR1 and CDR2 are MNHEY and SMNVEV (reference sequence). CDR3 length: 15 residues. Trimming at V came to 4 bases and at J to 5 bases, leaving 9 bases not matched to a gene. CDR3 nucleotide sequence: TGTGCCAGCAGTTCCGGGACTAGCATGTCAAACGAGCAGTACTTC. Amino acid sequence: CASSSGTSMSNEQYF.